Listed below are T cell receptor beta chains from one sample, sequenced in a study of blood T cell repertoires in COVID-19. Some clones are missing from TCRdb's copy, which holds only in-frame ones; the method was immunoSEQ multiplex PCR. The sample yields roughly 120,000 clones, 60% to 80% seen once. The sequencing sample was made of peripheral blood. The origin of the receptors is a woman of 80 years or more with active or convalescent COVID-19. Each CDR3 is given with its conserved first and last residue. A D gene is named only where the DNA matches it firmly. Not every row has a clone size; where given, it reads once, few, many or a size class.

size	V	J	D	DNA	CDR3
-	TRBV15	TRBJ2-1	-	TGTGCCACCATGGACAGTCCTTTGGGTTACAATGAGCAGTTCTTC	CATMDSPLGYNEQFF
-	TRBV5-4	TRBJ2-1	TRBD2	TGTGCCAGCAGCGCCGGGACTAGCGATTCTCGTAATGAGCAGTTCTTC	CASSAGTSDSRNEQFF
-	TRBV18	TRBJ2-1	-	TGTGCCAGCTCAGGAGGGAATCAGCAGTTCTTC	CASSGGNQQFF
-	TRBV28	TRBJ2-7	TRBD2	TGTGCCACATCTAATTGGGGACTAGCGGGTCCTCATTACGAGCAGTACTTC	CATSNWGLAGPHYEQYF
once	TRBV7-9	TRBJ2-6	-	TGTGCCAGCAGCTTAGGTCTGGGGGCCGGCTCTGGGGCCAACGTCCTGACTTTC	CASSLGLGAGSGANVLTF
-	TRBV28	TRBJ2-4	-	TGTGCCAGCAGTGAGAAGACAGTAGCCAAAAACATTCAGTACTTC	CASSEKTVAKNIQYF
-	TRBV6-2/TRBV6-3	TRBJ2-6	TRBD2	TGTGCCAGCAGTTCCGGGGGGGTCTCTGGGGCCAACGTCCTGACTTTC	CASSSGGVSGANVLTF
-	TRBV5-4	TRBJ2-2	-	TGTGCCAGCAGCTTGGCGGGGAAGGCGAACACCGGGGAGCTGTTTTTT	CASSLAGKANTGELFF
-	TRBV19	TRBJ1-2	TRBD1	TGTGCCAGTAGTGAGACAGGGGGCGCGGACTATGGCTACACCTTC	CASSETGGADYGYTF
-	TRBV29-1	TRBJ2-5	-	TGCAGCGTTGACGTAGCCGAAGAGACCCAGTACTTC	CSVDVAEETQYF
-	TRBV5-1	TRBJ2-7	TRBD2	TGCGCCAGCAGCTTGATGACTAGCGGGAGCTACGAGCAGTACTTC	CASSLMTSGSYEQYF
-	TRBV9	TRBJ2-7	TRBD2	TGTGCCAGCAGCCCATTAGCGGGAGTCGCCCCCCGCGAGCAGTACTTC	CASSPLAGVAPREQYF
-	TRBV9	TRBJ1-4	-	TGTGCCAGCAGCGTAGGAGGATTTGCGGAAAAACTGTTTTTT	CASSVGGFAEKLFF
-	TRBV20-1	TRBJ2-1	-	TGCAGTGCTAGTCTCGGGGGGCGCCTTAGTGAGCAGTTCTTC	CSASLGGRLSEQFF
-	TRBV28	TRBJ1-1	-	TGTGCCAGCAGTTTATGGGCTAGGACAAACACTGAAGCTTTCTTT	CASSLWARTNTEAFF
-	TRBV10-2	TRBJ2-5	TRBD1	TGCGCCAGCAGTGAGTTCGCGTGGGACAGGAGAGGGGAGACCCAGTACTTC	CASSEFAWDRRGETQYF
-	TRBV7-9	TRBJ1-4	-	TGTGCCAGCAGCTCTTACTATGGGGGCGAAAAACTGTTTTTT	CASSSYYGGEKLFF
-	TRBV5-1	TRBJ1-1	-	TGCGCCAGCAGGGAGGGGCCGATGAACACTGAAGCTTTCTTT	CASREGPMNTEAFF
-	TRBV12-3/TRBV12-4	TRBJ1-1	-	TGTGCCAGCACCAGTACTGAAGCTTTCTTT	CASTSTEAFF
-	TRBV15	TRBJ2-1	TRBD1	TGTGCCACCAGCAGCGGGGACAGGGCTGGCTACAATGAGCAGTTCTTC	CATSSGDRAGYNEQFF
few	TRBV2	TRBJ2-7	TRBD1	TGTGCCAGCAGTGTTTCACAGGGGATGGGGGAGCAGTACTTC	CASSVSQGMGEQYF
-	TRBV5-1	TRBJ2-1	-	TGCGCCAGCAGCTTGGGGCCTCGATCCTACAATGAGCAGTTCTTC	CASSLGPRSYNEQFF
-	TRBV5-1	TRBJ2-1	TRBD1	TGCGCCAGCAGCTTGGACAGGGGGAAATACAATGAGCAGTTCTTC	CASSLDRGKYNEQFF
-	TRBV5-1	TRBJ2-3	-	TGCGCCAGCAGTGAGGGTCCAGATACGCAGTATTTT	CASSEGPDTQYF
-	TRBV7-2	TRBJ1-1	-	TGTGCCAGCACCTTCAGGATGAACACTGAAGCTTTCTTT	CASTFRMNTEAFF
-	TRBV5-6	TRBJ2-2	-	TGTGCCAGCAGCCCACCCTGGGGCAGTTCGAACACCGGGGAGCTGTTTTTT	CASSPPWGSSNTGELFF
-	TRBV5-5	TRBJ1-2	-	TGTGCCAGCAGCCCCGCCCCGACAGATAGTTATGGCTACACCTTC	CASSPAPTDSYGYTF
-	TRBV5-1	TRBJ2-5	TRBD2	TGCGCCAGCAGCTCCGGACTAGCGGTGCAAGAGACCCAGTACTTC	CASSSGLAVQETQYF
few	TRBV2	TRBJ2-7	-	TGTGCCAGCAGCCGAGGAGGACCGCGAGCCTACGAGCAGTACTTC	CASSRGGPRAYEQYF
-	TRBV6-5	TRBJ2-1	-	TGTGCCAGCAGACTTTCCCGATACAATGAGCAGTTCTTC	CASRLSRYNEQFF
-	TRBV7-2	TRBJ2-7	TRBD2	TGTGCCAGCAGCTTAAAGCGGGAGCGGACCTACGAGCAGTACTTC	CASSLKRERTYEQYF
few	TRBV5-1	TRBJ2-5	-	TGCGCCAGCAGTCCCACCGGTCCCAGGGAGACCCAGTACTTC	CASSPTGPRETQYF
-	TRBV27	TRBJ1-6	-	TGTGCCAGCAGTTTACGGGGTGGTTCCTATAATTCACCCCTCCACTTT	CASSLRGGSYNSPLHF
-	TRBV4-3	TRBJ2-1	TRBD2	TGCGCCAGCAGCCAAGAACCTAGCGGGACCTACAATGAGCAGTTCTTC	CASSQEPSGTYNEQFF
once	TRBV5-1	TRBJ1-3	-	TGCGCCAGCAGCACCGGACATTTTCCCGGAGGGTCTGGAAACACCATATATTTT	CASSTGHFPGGSGNTIYF
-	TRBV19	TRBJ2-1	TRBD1	TGTGCCAGTAGTATTAGGACGACAGGGTTAGATCTGTACAATGAGCAGTTCTTC	CASSIRTTGLDLYNEQFF
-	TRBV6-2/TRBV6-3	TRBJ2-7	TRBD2	TGTGCCAGCAGCCGTAGCGGGAGCCCCTACGAGCAGTACTTC	CASSRSGSPYEQYF
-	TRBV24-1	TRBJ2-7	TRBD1	TGTGCCACCAGTGATTCCGGGACAGGGACCTACGAGCAGTACTTC	CATSDSGTGTYEQYF
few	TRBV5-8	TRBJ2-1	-	TGTGCCAACCTCCGGGGTAGGGAAAATGAGCAGTTCTTC	CANLRGRENEQFF
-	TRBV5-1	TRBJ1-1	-	TGCGCCAGCAGCTTTTTGGGCCACACCGGGGCTGAAGCTTTCTTT	CASSFLGHTGAEAFF
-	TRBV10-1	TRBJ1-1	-	TGCGCCAGCAGTGACCAGGGCGGCCTGGGCACTGAAGCTTTCTTT	CASSDQGGLGTEAFF
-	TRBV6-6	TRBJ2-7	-	TGTGCCAGCAGGCCCCTAGGGGGTGAACACTCCTACGAGCAGTACTTC	CASRPLGGEHSYEQYF
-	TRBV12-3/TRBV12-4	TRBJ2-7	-	TGTGCCAGCAGCCCGAGCTCCTACGAGCAGTACTTC	CASSPSSYEQYF
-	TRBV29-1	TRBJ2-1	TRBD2	TGCAGCGTTGCGGGGGGGGCGGGAGGACTGTACAATGAGCAGTTCTTC	CSVAGGAGGLYNEQFF
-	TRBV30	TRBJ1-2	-	TGTGCCTGGAGTGTATTTGGGGCAGGATTAAACTATGGCTACACCTTC	CAWSVFGAGLNYGYTF
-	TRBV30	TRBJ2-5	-	TGTGCCTGGAGCCAGGGGCCCCGAGAGACCCAGTACTTC	CAWSQGPRETQYF
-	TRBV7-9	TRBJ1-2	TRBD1	TGTGCCAGCAGCTTTGGTTGGGACAGGGTCTCTGGCTACACCTTC	CASSFGWDRVSGYTF
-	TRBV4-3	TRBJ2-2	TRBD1	TGCGCCAGCAGCCACGTGGGACAGGGGACCGGGGAGCTGTTTTTT	CASSHVGQGTGELFF